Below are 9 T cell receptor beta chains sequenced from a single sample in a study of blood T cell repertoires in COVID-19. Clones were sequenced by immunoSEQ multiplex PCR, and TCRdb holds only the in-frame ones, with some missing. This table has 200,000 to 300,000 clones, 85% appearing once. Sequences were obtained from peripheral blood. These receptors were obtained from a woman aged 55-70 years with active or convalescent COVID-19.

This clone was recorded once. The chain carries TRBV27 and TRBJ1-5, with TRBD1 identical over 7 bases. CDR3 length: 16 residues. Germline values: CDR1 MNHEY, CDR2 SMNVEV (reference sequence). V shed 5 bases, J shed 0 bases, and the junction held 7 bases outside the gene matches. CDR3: CASSDHRGPSNQPQHF. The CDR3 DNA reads TGTGCCAGCAGTGATCACAGGGGCCCTAGCAATCAGCCCCAGCATTTT.

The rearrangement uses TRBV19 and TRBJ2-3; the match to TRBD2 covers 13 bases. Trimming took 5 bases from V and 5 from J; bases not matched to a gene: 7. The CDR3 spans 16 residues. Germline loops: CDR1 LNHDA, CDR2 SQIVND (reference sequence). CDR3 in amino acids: CASSFPTSGGKDTQYF. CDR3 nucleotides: TGTGCCAGTAGTTTTCCGACTAGCGGGGGGAAAGATACGCAGTATTTT.

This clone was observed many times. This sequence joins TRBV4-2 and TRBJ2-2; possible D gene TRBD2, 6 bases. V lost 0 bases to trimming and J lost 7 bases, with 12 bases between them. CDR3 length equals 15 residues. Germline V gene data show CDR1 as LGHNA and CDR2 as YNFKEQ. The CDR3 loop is CASSQEWRVNGELFF. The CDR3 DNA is TGTGCCAGCAGCCAAGAGTGGAGGGTAAACGGGGAGCTGTTTTTT.

As DNA, the CDR3 is TGTGCCAGCAGAATACAGGGCTCAGGTACGCAGTATTTT. It specifies CASRIQGSGTQYF. The chain recombines TRBV6-5 with TRBJ2-3; the D gene is possibly TRBD1 (6 bases). CDR1 MNHEY and CDR2 SVGAGI come from the germline V gene. Trimming stripped 6 bases from V and 8 bases from J, with 15 bases between. This CDR3 is 13 amino acids long.

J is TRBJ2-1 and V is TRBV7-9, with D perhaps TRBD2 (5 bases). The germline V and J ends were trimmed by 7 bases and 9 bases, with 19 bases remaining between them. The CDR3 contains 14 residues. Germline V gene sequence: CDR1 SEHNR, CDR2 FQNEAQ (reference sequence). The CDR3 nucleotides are TGTGCCAGCAACACGGGCCCCGACCGGGGTGAGCAGTTCTTC. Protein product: CASNTGPDRGEQFF.

The CDR3 region is CASSQDRLAITGELFF. Here the CDR3 DNA reads TGTGCCAGCAGCCAAGATCGCCTAGCTATTACCGGGGAGCTGTTTTTT. The chain has TRBV3-1 (or the pseudogene TRBV3-2) and TRBJ2-2; TRBD2 is a possible D gene (5 bases). The germline V and J ends were trimmed by 0 bases and 5 bases, with 13 bases remaining between them. CDR1 and CDR2 from the germline V gene are LGHDT and YNNKEL (reference sequence). This CDR3 spans 16 amino acids.

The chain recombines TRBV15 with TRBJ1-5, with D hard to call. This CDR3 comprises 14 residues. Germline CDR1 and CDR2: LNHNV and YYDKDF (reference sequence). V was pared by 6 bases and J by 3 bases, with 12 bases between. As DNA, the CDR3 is TGTGCCACCAGTCCGGCGGCCTTCAATCAGCCCCAGCATTTT. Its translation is CATSPAAFNQPQHF.

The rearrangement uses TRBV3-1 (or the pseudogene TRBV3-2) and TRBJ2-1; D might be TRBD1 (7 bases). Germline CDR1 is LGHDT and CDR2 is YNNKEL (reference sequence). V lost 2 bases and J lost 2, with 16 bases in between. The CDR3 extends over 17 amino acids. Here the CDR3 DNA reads TGTGCCAGCAGCCAAATCCAGGGGGGACCAACCTACAATGAGCAGTTCTTC. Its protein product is CASSQIQGGPTYNEQFF.

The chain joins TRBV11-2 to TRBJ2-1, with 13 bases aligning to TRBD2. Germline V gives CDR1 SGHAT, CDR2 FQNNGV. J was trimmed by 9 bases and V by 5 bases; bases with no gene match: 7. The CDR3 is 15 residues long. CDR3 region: CASSAGLAGLGEQFF. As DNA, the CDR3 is TGTGCCAGCAGCGCGGGACTAGCGGGGCTCGGTGAGCAGTTCTTC.